The entry below describes one T cell receptor beta chain. Its antigen is unknown. CDR3 length equals 13 residues. The germline V gene has CDR1 ENHRY and CDR2 SYGVKD. The junction had 4 bases not matched to a gene; V was cut back by 4 bases and J by 6 bases. The data originate from a study of OX40 agonist ivuxolimab in advanced cancers. Study as a whole: A history of anti-PD-1, anti-PD-L1 or anti-CTLA-4 therapy was acceptable, and more than 30% had some.

Study results and limitations: Expanded clones belonging to CD8+ T cells outnumbered, on average, those of CD4+.

Repertoires were generated with immunoSEQ multiplex PCR, while TCRdb's copy carries only in-frame clones and drops some. The table has some 95,000 clones, roughly 85% seen once. This sequence was found in an adult with an advanced solid tumor such as melanoma, head and neck, liver or kidney cancer. The source was CD4+ or CD8+ T cells sorted from blood, collected in a trial of the OX40 agonist ivuxolimab. The chain links TRBV10-3 to TRBJ1-1; TRBD1 matches at 8 bases. Here the CDR3 reads CAISGTGLPEAFF. CDR3 in DNA: TGTGCCATCAGTGGGACAGGGCTGCCTGAAGCTTTCTTT.